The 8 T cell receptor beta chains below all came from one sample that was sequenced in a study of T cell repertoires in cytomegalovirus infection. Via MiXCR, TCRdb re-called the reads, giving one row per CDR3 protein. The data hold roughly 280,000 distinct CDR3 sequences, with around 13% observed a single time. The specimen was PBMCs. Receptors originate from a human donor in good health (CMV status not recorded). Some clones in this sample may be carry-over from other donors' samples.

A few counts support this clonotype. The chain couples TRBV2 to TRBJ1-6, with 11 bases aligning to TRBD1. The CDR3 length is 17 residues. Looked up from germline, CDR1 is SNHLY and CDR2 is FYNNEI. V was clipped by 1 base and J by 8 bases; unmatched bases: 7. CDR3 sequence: CASSEGRTGGAYSPLHF. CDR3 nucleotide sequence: TGTGCCAGCAGTGAAGGGCGGACAGGGGGCGCGTATTCACCCCTCCACTTT.

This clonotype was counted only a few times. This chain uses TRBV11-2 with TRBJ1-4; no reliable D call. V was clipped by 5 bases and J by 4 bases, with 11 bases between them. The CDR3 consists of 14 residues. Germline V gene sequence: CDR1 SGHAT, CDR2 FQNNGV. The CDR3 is CASSPIAVNEKLFF. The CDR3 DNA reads TGTGCCAGCAGCCCAATAGCAGTTAATGAAAAACTGTTTTTT.

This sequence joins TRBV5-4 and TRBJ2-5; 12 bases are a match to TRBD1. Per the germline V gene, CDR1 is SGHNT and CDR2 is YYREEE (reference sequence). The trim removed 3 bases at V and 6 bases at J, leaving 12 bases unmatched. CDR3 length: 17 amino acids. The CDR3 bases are TGTGCCAGCAGCTCCGCCCGGGACAGGGGGCTGGGAAAGACCCAGTACTTC. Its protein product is CASSSARDRGLGKTQYF.

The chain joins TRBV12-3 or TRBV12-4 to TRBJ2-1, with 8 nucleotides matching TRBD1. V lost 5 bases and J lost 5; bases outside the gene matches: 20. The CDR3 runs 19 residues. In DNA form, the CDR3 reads TGTGCCAGCAGTCTGGGCAGGGGGCGCTTGGGATGGCCTAACAATGAGCAGTTCTTC. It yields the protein CASSLGRGRLGWPNNEQFF.

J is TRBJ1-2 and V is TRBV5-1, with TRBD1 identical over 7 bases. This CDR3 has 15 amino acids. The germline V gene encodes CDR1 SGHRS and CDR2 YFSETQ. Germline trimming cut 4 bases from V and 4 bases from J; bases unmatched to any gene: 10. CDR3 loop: CASSPSTGSTYGYTF. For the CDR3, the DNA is TGCGCCAGCAGCCCATCGACAGGGAGTACCTATGGCTACACCTTC. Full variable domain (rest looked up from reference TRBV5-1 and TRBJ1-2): KAGVTQTPRYLIKTRGQQVTLSCSPISGHRSVSWYQQTPGQGLQFLFEYFSETQRNKGNFPGRFSGRQFSNSRSEMNVSTLELGDSALYLCASSPSTGSTYGYTFGSGTRLTVV.

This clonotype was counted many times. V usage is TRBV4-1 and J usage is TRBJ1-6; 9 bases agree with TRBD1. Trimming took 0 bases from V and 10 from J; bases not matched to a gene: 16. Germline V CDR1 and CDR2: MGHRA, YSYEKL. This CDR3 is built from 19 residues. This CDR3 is CASSQEGPGTGLIGSPLHF. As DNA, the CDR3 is TGCGCCAGCAGCCAAGAAGGGCCCGGGACAGGGCTAATAGGGTCACCCCTCCACTTT.

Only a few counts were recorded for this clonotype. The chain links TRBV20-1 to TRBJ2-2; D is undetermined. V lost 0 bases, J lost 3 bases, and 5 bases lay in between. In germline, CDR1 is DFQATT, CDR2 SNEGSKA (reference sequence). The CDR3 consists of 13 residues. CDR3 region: CSARDPYTGELFF. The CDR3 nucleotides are TGCAGTGCTAGAGACCCGTACACCGGGGAGCTGTTTTTT.

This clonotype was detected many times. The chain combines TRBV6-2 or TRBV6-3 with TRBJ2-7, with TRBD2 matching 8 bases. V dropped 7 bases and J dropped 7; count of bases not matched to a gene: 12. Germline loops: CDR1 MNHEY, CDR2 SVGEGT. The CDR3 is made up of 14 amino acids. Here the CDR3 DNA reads TGTGCCAGCACCCCCCGCGGGGGGCCCCGGGAGCAGTACTTC. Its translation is CASTPRGGPREQYF.